This TCR beta chain was identified during a study of beta chain features in type 1 diabetes (dated by TCRdb to the late 2010s). Regarding the study in general: Mean age, gender distribution, total cell number and subset yield did not differ between patients and healthy donors. Regulatory and stem cell-like memory subsets were isolated from only 8 patients and about eight healthy donors, whereas naive and central memory subsets came from all 28 donors. A total of 90 million to 140 million sorted cells were examined across all samples, and RNA yield correlated strongly with the number of cells per subset. In the study, TCRB repertoires of sorted circulating CD4+ T cell subsets from recently diagnosed type 1 diabetes patients were compared with those of matched healthy donors. What the work shows at the level of the full study, not this receptor alone: In all four CD4+ subsets, TCRB CDR3 length was moderately but significantly shorter in type 1 diabetes patients. Shorter templates might be favored by PCR, yet because patient and control samples were amplified and corrected together, any such skew would affect both groups equally. Naive, central memory and regulatory TCRB repertoires appeared to be more alike among patients than among healthy donors. At VDJ recombination sites, patients with type 1 diabetes made fewer insertions and deleted more nucleotides, a pattern implying thymic rearrangement abnormalities. Sequencing cDNA rather than genomic DNA could over-represent highly expressing activated cells, although activation and CD3 levels did not differ between groups. Because the HLA sub-analyses included only small numbers of individuals, any influence of HLA type on TCRB rearrangement was left unresolved.

A single peripheral blood draw of around 100 mL on average was collected from each donor into heparinised tubes. Naive, central memory, regulatory and stem cell-like memory CD4+ T cells were sorted on a BD FACSAria II using a panel including CD45RO, CCR7, CD25, CD127, CD95 and CD27. A purity above 98% was achieved for all sorted populations. PBMCs were separated immediately by Lymphoprep density gradient centrifugation and were stained directly, without being cultured. So that batch effects would be minimized, each experiment stained and sorted samples in pairs, pairing one healthy donor with one patient. The entire amount of isolated RNA was reverse transcribed using the High Capacity cDNA Reverse Transcription Kit, so the sequenced TCRB transcripts were expressed ones. Deep immunoSEQ sequencing was applied to naive, central memory and regulatory T cell samples, giving an average of roughly 3.5 million total reads per sample. After sorted cells were lysed in RLT buffer, RNA was extracted with DNase-treated RNeasy Micro or Mini kits, with the choice depending on cell number. Each cell subset was processed separately to prevent cross-contamination, with patient and healthy donor samples processed together. TCRB sequences were amplified from cDNA with the immunoSEQ multiplex PCR, producing 87-bp fragments spanning the CDR3 region. Sequencing of the amplicons was done on the Illumina HiSeq platform. In the original analysis: Synthetic template baselines were used to correct PCR bias computationally, reads within Hamming distance 2 were collapsed, and singletons that could not be merged were discarded. Reads were aligned against IMGT to assign V, D and J genes, CDR3 length and insertions or deletions at six rearrangement sites. Within each subset, clonotype counts were normalized to the number of sorted cells before true diversity and Gini coefficients were calculated with the tcR R package. The overlap coefficient, calculated on TCRB nucleotide sequences, was used to measure repertoire sharing. TCRdb took over this immuneACCESS table, retaining in-frame rearrangements with V and J assigned. Such tables are incomplete; in checked studies, under half of the missing clones stem from an unresolved V gene, and the remainder is unexplained. V and J calls and clone size are given by that table; D and trimming were obtained from the DNA. Present in this sample are under 200,000 clones, about a tenth of which were seen just once. In total, the top ten clones hold 0.45% to 0.6% of the sample.

To note about this clone: Its target antigen remains unknown. The sample holds no much larger clone one base away, and base qualities are not on file.

V loses 6 bases of germline sequence and J loses 0 bases, and the interval between the two ends is 9 bases. The CDR3 covers 13 residues, taking in both the cysteine and the phenylalanine. Only CDR3 DNA is held: 39 bases, read in frame from base 1. For CDR1 and CDR2, the germline V gene lists LGHNT and FRNRAP. The TCR was taken from a man aged 25-40 years with type 1 diabetes. The sequencing sample was made of central memory CD4+ T cells from blood. The rearranged segments are TRBV12-5 and TRBJ2-7, with the D gene not confidently named. The DNA reads as follows: TGTGCTAGTGGCCTAGATCGCTCCTACGAGCAGTACTTC. It is translated as CASGLDRSYEQYF.